The 28 T cell receptor beta chains below were found in one sample sequenced in a study of blood T cell repertoires in COVID-19. The repertoire was sequenced with immunoSEQ multiplex PCR; TCRdb's copy has only in-frame clones and lacks some. The table has approximately 400,000 clones, around 84% seen once. Material for sequencing was peripheral blood. The receptors come from a human donor with acute or convalescent COVID-19. The donor label of this sample is uncertain.

The gene calls are TRBV11-2 and TRBJ1-1; D is ambiguous. The CDR3 sequence is 14 residues long. CDR1 SGHAT and CDR2 FQNNGV come from the germline V gene. Trimming left V 4 bases short and J 5 bases short, with 14 bases between. The CDR3 bases are TGTGCCAGCAGCTCCCCGGGGAGGAGAACTGAAGCTTTCTTT. Encoded protein: CASSSPGRRTEAFF.

The CDR3 region has the DNA TGTGCCAGCAGTTTTATACAGGGGAGCGGCCAGCCCCAGCATTTT. Translated, it gives CASSFIQGSGQPQHF. The chain is built from TRBV28 and TRBJ1-5; TRBD1 agrees at 7 bases. Germline lookup yields CDR1 MDHEN and CDR2 SYDVKM. Germline trimming cut 3 bases from V and 7 bases from J; bases unmatched to any gene: 9. The CDR3 is 15 residues long.

This clone was detected once. This sequence joins TRBV2 and TRBJ2-1, with D possibly matching TRBD2 (5 bases). The CDR3 runs 13 residues. The ends were cut back, 7 bases at V and 10 bases at J, with 17 bases in the middle. The germline V gene encodes CDR1 SNHLY and CDR2 FYNNEI. CDR3 sequence reads: CASKRVSIGEQFF. DNA of the CDR3: TGTGCCAGCAAGAGGGTATCTATCGGGGAGCAGTTCTTC.

The V gene is TRBV2, the J gene TRBJ1-5; D not resolved. CDR3 length: 14 amino acids. V gave up 2 bases and J gave up 0 bases, with 5 bases separating them. The germline gives CDR1 SNHLY, CDR2 FYNNEI. The CDR3 bases are TGTGCCAGCAGTGAAATGTATAGCAATCAGCCCCAGCATTTT. This translates into CASSEMYSNQPQHF.

This chain connects TRBV5-1 to TRBJ2-7; maybe TRBD2 (5 bases). This CDR3 has 15 amino acids. The germline V gene has CDR1 SGHRS and CDR2 YFSETQ. V lost 0 bases to trimming and J lost 5 bases, with 15 bases between them. This CDR3 is CASSLGVPGYHEQYF. In DNA, the CDR3 is TGCGCCAGCAGCTTGGGCGTCCCGGGGTACCACGAGCAGTACTTC.

The chain links TRBV6-5 to TRBJ1-2; TRBD1 agrees at 8 bases. Germline assignment: CDR1 MNHEY and CDR2 SVGAGI. There are 14 residues in the CDR3. Unmatched junction bases numbered 7, after V lost 6 bases and J lost 4 bases. The CDR3 loop reads CASRGTGGTYGYTF. CDR3 DNA sequence: TGTGCCAGCAGAGGGACAGGAGGTACCTATGGCTACACCTTC.

V and J are TRBV30 and TRBJ2-7, with a possible D match to TRBD1 (6 bases). V lost 0 bases and J lost 5, with 14 bases in between. The germline V gene encodes CDR1 GTSNPN and CDR2 SVGIG (reference sequence). The CDR3 totals 14 residues. This CDR3 reads CAWSVRQGNHEQYF. In DNA, the CDR3 is TGTGCCTGGAGTGTTCGGCAGGGGAACCACGAGCAGTACTTC.

The chain links TRBV7-9 to TRBJ1-2; no firm D call. Trimming removed 1 base at V and 6 bases at J, with 6 bases between. Germline CDR1 SEHNR, CDR2 FQNEAQ (reference sequence). The CDR3 has 12 residues. The CDR3 loop reads CASSLDGDGYTF. The CDR3 DNA is TGTGCCAGCAGCTTAGATGGAGATGGCTACACCTTC.

The gene calls are TRBV27 and TRBJ2-2, with 8 bases fitting TRBD2. CDR3 length: 12 residues. Germline V gene sequence: CDR1 MNHEY, CDR2 SMNVEV (reference sequence). Losses at the gene ends were 8 bases for V and 5 bases for J; bases not matched to a gene: 1. The CDR3, as DNA: TGTGCCAGCTCGGGGGGGACCGGGGAGCTGTTTTTT. Translated, it gives CASSGGTGELFF.

The rearrangement joins TRBV7-9 to TRBJ1-3; 7 nucleotides match TRBD1. The CDR3 totals 16 residues. Germline lookup yields CDR1 SEHNR and CDR2 FQNEAQ (reference sequence). Trimming at V came to 5 bases and at J to 4 bases, leaving 11 bases not matched to a gene. The CDR3: CASSVRDREMGNTIYF. The DNA of the CDR3 is TGTGCCAGCAGCGTGCGAGACAGGGAAATGGGAAACACCATATATTTT. The full variable domain, its missing parts supplied by reference TRBV7-9 and TRBJ1-3, is DTGVSQNPRHKITKRGQNVTFRCDPISEHNRLYWYRQTLGQGPEFLTYFQNEAQLEKSRLLSDRFSAERPKGSFSTLEIQRTEQGDSAMYLCASSVRDREMGNTIYFGEGSWLTVV.

V is TRBV6-2 or TRBV6-3 and J is TRBJ2-3; tentative D call: TRBD2 (5 bases). In germline, CDR1 is MNHEY, CDR2 SVGEGT. This CDR3 is 15 amino acids long. Trimming shortened V by 0 bases and J by 7 bases, and 14 bases separated the two germline ends. In DNA form, the CDR3 reads TGTGCCAGCAGTTACTCGGGAGTTCGGTTAAATACGCAGTATTTT. Translation gives CASSYSGVRLNTQYF.

The J gene is TRBJ2-7, the V gene TRBV27; 7 nucleotides line up with TRBD1. The V and J ends lost 6 bases and 2 bases, in that order; junction bases with no gene match: 4. The CDR3 has 13 residues. CDR1 is MNHEY and CDR2 is SMNVEV in the germline V gene (reference sequence). CDR3 DNA sequence: TGTGCCAGCAGCCAGGGACAGACCTACGAGCAGTACTTC. This translates into CASSQGQTYEQYF.

The chain uses TRBV9 and TRBJ1-3; 11 bases are a match to TRBD1. The CDR3 totals 12 residues. Trimming at V came to 7 bases and at J to 8 bases, leaving 2 bases not matched to a gene. From germline, CDR1 is SGDLS and CDR2 YYNGEE. The CDR3 region has the DNA TGTGCCAGCGGACAGGGGGCAGACACCATATATTTT. Its protein is CASGQGADTIYF.

This clone was found once. V is TRBV5-8 and J is TRBJ1-2, with TRBD1 matching over 8 bases. CDR3 length: 15 amino acids. The V gene's germline CDR1 is SGHTS and CDR2 YDEGEE. The V and J ends lost 3 bases and 8 bases, in that order; junction bases with no gene match: 12. CDR3 DNA: TGTGCCAGCAGCTCGCCCTGGACAGGGATAAACGGCTACACCTTC. As protein: CASSSPWTGINGYTF.

V and J are TRBV29-1 and TRBJ2-3, with no clear D. The CDR3 extends over 11 amino acids. V lost 8 bases to trimming and J lost 4 bases, with 10 bases between them. Per germline, CDR1 SQVTM and CDR2 ANQGSEA. CDR3 in amino acids: CSSIAADTQYF. The CDR3 region has the DNA TGCAGCTCTATCGCTGCAGATACGCAGTATTTT.

V and J are TRBV5-1 and TRBJ2-7, with TRBD1 matching 9 bases. The CDR3 spans 14 residues. From germline, CDR1 is SGHRS and CDR2 YFSETQ. After removal of 3 bases from V and 7 bases from J, the junction contained 8 bases not matched to a gene. The CDR3 DNA is TGCGCCAGCAGCTGGACAGGGGTGTTGGGGGAGCAGTACTTC. Translated, it gives CASSWTGVLGEQYF.

The V gene is TRBV5-6, the J gene TRBJ2-5; a weak D match, TRBD2 (6 bases). Trimming cost V 4 bases and J 1 base, with 17 bases left between them. This CDR3 spans 16 amino acids. The germline V gene has CDR1 SGHDT and CDR2 YYEEEE. The CDR3 DNA is TGTGCCAGCAGCGTCATGCCGGGGGAGCCCCAAGAGACCCAGTACTTC. It yields the protein CASSVMPGEPQETQYF.

The chain uses TRBV7-2 and TRBJ1-2; no firm D call. The ends were cut back, 5 bases at V and 6 bases at J, with 19 bases in the middle. Germline values: CDR1 SGHTA, CDR2 FQGNSA. This CDR3 has 15 residues. The chain's CDR3 is CASSPQWVGSNGYTF. The DNA of the CDR3 is TGTGCCAGCAGCCCACAATGGGTCGGGTCAAATGGCTACACCTTC.

This clone was observed a single time. CDR3 region: CASSEGQGILFYEQYF. CDR3 sequence (DNA): TGTGCCAGCAGTGAAGGACAGGGAATACTTTTTTACGAGCAGTACTTC. This chain connects TRBV2 to TRBJ2-7, with TRBD1 identical over 7 bases. The CDR3 loop spans 16 amino acids. Germline V gene sequence: CDR1 SNHLY, CDR2 FYNNEI. Trimming at V came to 1 base and at J to 4 bases, leaving 10 bases not matched to a gene.

On this clone: As the CDR3 is not closed by the conserved phenylalanine or tryptophan, this likely results from a read error. It is unclear where the CDR3 begins or ends on the DNA, so no DNA is shown, and the CDR3 is as TCRdb lists it. The chain uses TRBV6-6 and TRBJ2-7; the tabulated D call, TRBD2, remains unverified against the DNA. The CDR3 comprises 16 residues, both ends counted. Germline CDR1 and CDR2: MNHNY and SVGAGI (reference sequence). CDR3: CASSYSSREQIPILFL.

The chain is built from TRBV30 and TRBJ2-2; the D gene is possibly TRBD1 (5 bases). The V gene lost 8 bases and the J gene lost 0 bases, with 19 bases spanning the gap. CDR3 length: 16 amino acids. Germline V gives CDR1 GTSNPN, CDR2 SVGIG (reference sequence). CDR3 bases: TGTGCCGAGGATTCCGATGACAGTTCGAACACCGGGGAGCTGTTTTTT. Translating it yields CAEDSDDSSNTGELFF. Full variable domain (missing parts from reference TRBV30 and TRBJ2-2): SQTIHQWPATLVQPVGSPLSLECTVEGTSNPNLYWYRQAAGRGLQLLFYSVGIGQISSEVPQNLSASRPQDRQFILSSKKLLLSDSGFYLCAEDSDDSSNTGELFFGEGSRLTVL.

The chain is built from TRBV20-1 and TRBJ1-2; no clear D gene. With 3 bases removed from V and 4 bases from J, the gap between germline ends came to 3 bases. Germline V gene sequence: CDR1 DFQATT, CDR2 SNEGSKA (reference sequence). The length of the CDR3 is 10 residues. CDR3 loop: CSASVYGYTF. The CDR3 DNA reads TGCAGTGCTAGCGTCTATGGCTACACCTTC.

This sequence joins TRBV5-1 and TRBJ2-3; 8 nucleotides agree with TRBD2. Germline CDR1 reads SGHRS; CDR2 reads YFSETQ. The CDR3 length is 18 residues. With 4 bases clipped from V and 1 base from J, the junction kept 14 bases outside the gene matches. The CDR3 coding sequence is TGCGCCAGCAGCGCGGGACTAGTGACCCCTTATGGCACAGATACGCAGTATTTT. This encodes CASSAGLVTPYGTDTQYF.

This rearrangement joins TRBV12-3 or TRBV12-4 to TRBJ1-2; 7 positions match TRBD1. V lost 6 bases to trimming and J lost 5 bases; unmatched junction nucleotides: 3. The CDR3 runs to 12 residues. In nucleotides, the CDR3 is TGTGCCAGCAGGACAGGGATGTATGGCTACACCTTC. Translating it yields CASRTGMYGYTF.

This clone was seen just once. The genes are TRBV19 and TRBJ2-3, with 8 positions matching TRBD1. This CDR3 spans 16 amino acids. J gave up 2 bases and V 3 bases, and 7 bases lay outside the gene matches. Germline CDR1 is LNHDA and CDR2 is SQIVND (reference sequence). This CDR3 is CASSIGRGRVTDTQYF. The CDR3 nucleotides read TGTGCCAGTAGTATTGGCAGGGGGCGGGTCACAGATACGCAGTATTTT. Together with reference TRBV19 and TRBJ2-3, the CDR3 gives the full variable domain: DGGITQSPKYLFRKEGQNVTLSCEQNLNHDAMYWYRQDPGQGLRLIYYSQIVNDFQKGDIAEGYSVSREKKESFPLTVTSAQKNPTAFYLCASSIGRGRVTDTQYFGPGTRLTVL.

The chain is built from TRBV2 and TRBJ1-5; possibly TRBD1 for D (5 bases). Trimming took 6 bases from V and 9 from J, leaving 18 bases between them. The CDR3 totals 14 residues. Germline V lookup: CDR1 SNHLY, CDR2 FYNNEI. The DNA of the CDR3 is TGTGCCAGCAGGTCGGGGGTATGGGATGGGCCCCAGCATTTT. Amino acid sequence: CASRSGVWDGPQHF.

This rearrangement joins TRBV27 to TRBJ2-3; 10 bases agree with TRBD2. Trimming took 5 bases from V and 1 from J; bases not matched to a gene: 9. CDR1 and CDR2 from the germline V gene are MNHEY and SMNVEV (reference sequence). The CDR3 length is 17 residues. In nucleotides, the CDR3 is TGTGCCAGCAGTAAAAGGGGGCTAGCGGGGGGCACAGATACGCAGTATTTT. Its translation is CASSKRGLAGGTDTQYF.

V gene TRBV19 combines with J gene TRBJ1-1, with D hard to call. CDR3 length equals 16 residues. Trimming cost V 3 bases and J 0 bases, with 14 bases left between them. CDR1 is LNHDA and CDR2 is SQIVND in the germline V gene (reference sequence). CDR3 in amino acids: CASSIGLGRVNTEAFF. Here the CDR3 DNA reads TGTGCCAGTAGTATTGGTCTAGGGCGGGTGAACACTGAAGCTTTCTTT.